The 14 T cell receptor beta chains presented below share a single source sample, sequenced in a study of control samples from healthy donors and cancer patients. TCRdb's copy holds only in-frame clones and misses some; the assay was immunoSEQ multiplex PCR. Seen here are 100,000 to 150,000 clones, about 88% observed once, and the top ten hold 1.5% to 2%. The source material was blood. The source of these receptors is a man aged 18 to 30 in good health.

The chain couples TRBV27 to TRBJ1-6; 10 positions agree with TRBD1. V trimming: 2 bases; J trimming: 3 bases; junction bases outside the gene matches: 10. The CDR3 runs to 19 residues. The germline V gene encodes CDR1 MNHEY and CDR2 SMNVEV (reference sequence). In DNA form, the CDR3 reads TGTGCCAGCAGTTTAGGGGGACAGGGGCAATATTACTATAATTCACCCCTCCACTTT. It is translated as CASSLGGQGQYYYNSPLHF.

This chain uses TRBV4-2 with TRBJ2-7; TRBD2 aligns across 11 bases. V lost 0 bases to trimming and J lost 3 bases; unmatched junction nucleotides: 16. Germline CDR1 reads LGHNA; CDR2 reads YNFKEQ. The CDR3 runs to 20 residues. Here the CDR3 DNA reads TGTGCCAGCAGCCAAGATGGGCTAGCGGGAGGTTCCCCTAATATCTACGAGCAGTACTTC. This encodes CASSQDGLAGGSPNIYEQYF.

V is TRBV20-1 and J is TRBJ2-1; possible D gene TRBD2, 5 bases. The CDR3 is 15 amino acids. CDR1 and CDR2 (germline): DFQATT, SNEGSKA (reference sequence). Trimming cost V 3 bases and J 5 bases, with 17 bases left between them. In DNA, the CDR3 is TGCAGTGCTAGTTTAGGGTCTAGCAGGAACAATGAGCAGTTCTTC. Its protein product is CSASLGSSRNNEQFF.

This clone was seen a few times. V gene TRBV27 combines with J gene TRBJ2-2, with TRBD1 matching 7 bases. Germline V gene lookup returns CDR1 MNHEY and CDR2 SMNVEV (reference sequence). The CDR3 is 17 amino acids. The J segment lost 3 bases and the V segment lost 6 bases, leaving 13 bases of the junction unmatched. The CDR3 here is CASSPMTGTADTGELFF. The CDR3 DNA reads TGTGCCAGCAGCCCGATGACCGGGACAGCTGACACCGGGGAGCTGTTTTTT.

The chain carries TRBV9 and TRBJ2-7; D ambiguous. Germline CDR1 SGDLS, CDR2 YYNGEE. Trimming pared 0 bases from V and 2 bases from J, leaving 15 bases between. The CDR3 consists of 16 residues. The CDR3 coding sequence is TGTGCCAGCAGCGTAGATCAAGCCGTGATCCCCTACGAGCAGTACTTC. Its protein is CASSVDQAVIPYEQYF.

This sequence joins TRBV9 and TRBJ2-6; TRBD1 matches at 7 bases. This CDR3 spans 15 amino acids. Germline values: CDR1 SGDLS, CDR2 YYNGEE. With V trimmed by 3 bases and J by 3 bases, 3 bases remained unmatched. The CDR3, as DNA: TGTGCCAGCAGCGCAGACAGGGTTGGGGCCAACGTCCTGACTTTC. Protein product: CASSADRVGANVLTF.

In DNA form, the CDR3 reads TGCGCCAGCAGTATATTAGCGGGAGGTGGGGCGAGCACAGATACGCAGTATTTT. Translating it yields CASSILAGGGASTDTQYF. This chain uses TRBV5-1 with TRBJ2-3; TRBD2 matches at 10 bases. This CDR3 comprises 18 residues. Germline CDR1 and CDR2: SGHRS and YFSETQ. J lost 0 bases, V lost 5 bases, and 12 bases had no gene match.

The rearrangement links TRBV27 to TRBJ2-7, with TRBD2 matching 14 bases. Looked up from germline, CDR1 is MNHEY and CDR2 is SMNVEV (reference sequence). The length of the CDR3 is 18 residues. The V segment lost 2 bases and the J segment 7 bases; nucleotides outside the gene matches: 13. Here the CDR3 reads CASSLTGTSGRGPREQYF. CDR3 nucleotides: TGTGCCAGCAGTTTAACCGGGACTAGCGGGAGAGGGCCTCGGGAGCAGTACTTC.

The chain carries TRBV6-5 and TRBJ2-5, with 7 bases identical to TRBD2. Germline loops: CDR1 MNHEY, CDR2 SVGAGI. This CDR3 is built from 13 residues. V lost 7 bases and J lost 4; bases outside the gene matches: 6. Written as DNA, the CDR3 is TGTGCCAGCACAGCGGGATTCGGAGAGACCCAGTACTTC. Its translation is CASTAGFGETQYF.

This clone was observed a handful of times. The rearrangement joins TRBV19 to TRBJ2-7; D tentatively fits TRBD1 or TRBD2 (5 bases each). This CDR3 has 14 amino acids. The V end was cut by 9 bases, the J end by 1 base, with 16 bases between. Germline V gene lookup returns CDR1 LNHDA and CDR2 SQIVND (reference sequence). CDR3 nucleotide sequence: TGTGCCAGCAAGGTACTTGGGGGTTCCTACGAGCAGTACTTC. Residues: CASKVLGGSYEQYF.

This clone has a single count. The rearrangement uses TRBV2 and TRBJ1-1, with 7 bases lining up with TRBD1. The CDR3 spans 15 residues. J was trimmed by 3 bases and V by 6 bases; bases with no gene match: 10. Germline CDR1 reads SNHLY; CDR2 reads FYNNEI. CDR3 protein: CASRDASGGYTEAFF. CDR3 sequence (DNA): TGTGCCAGCAGGGATGCTTCAGGGGGTTACACTGAAGCTTTCTTT.

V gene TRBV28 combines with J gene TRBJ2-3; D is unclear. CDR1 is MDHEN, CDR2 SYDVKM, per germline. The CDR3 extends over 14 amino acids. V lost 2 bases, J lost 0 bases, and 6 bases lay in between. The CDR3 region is CASSLSLSTDTQYF. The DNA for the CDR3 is TGTGCCAGCAGTTTAAGCCTGAGCACAGATACGCAGTATTTT.

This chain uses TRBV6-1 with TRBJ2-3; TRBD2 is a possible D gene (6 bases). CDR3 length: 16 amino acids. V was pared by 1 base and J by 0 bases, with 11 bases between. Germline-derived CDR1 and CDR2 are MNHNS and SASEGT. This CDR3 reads CASSEGTNLSTDTQYF. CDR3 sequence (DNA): TGTGCCAGCAGTGAAGGGACTAACCTTAGCACAGATACGCAGTATTTT.

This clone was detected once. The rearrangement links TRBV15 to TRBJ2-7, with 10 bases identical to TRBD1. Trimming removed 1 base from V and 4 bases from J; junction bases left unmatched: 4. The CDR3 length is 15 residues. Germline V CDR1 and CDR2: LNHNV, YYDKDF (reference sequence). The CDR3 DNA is TGTGCCACCAGCAGAGGGACAGGGGGGTTGTACGAGCAGTACTTC. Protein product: CATSRGTGGLYEQYF.